This T cell receptor beta chain derives from a study of T cells after somatic rescue of genetic block. Assay used: immunoSEQ multiplex PCR; TCRdb lists only in-frame clones, some missing. The repertoire holds more than 65,000 clones, with roughly 88% as singletons. CDR3 length: 14 amino acids. Germline V gene sequence: CDR1 SNHLY, CDR2 FYNNEI. V lost 8 bases to trimming and J lost 1 base; unmatched junction nucleotides: 3. The sequencing sample was made of peripheral blood mononuclear cells (PBMCs). The sequence derives from a man younger than 45. V gene TRBV2 combines with J gene TRBJ2-4; 9 bases fit TRBD1. The CDR3 reads CASGDRGAKNIQYF. The CDR3, as DNA: TGTGCCAGCGGAGACAGGGGGGCCAAAAACATTCAGTACTTC. Using reference TRBV2 and TRBJ2-4 for the parts outside the CDR3, the full variable domain is EPEVTQTPSHQVTQMGQEVILRCVPISNHLYFYWYRQILGQKVEFLVSFYNNEISEKSEIFDDQFSVERPDGSNFTLKIRSTKLEDSAMYFCASGDRGAKNIQYFGAGTRLSVL.